This T cell receptor beta chain was observed in a study of cytomegalovirus exposure and HLA in healthy donors. PCR involved 60 Vbeta and 13 Jbeta primers. Repertoires were generated with immunoSEQ multiplex PCR, while TCRdb's copy carries only in-frame clones and drops some. In total, the table holds roughly 40,000 clones. As for this clone: Antigen: not known.

Study findings and constraints: A link between a missense DCLRE1C variant and TCR beta V- and J-gene trimming emerged from a later analysis. An apparent linkage of common viral pathogens to several of the most significant clusters emerged in a later analysis. CMV serostatus stood as the only immune exposure information on hand.

Per the germline V gene, CDR1 is MRHNA and CDR2 is SNTAGT. The CDR3 totals 16 residues. Trimming at V came to 3 bases and at J to 5 bases, leaving 10 bases not matched to a gene. This clonotype was obtained from a male donor in good health and CMV-seronegative. The V and J genes are TRBV6-4 and TRBJ2-3, with 8 bases that match TRBD2. The specimen sequenced was PBMCs. The CDR3 reads CASSEGREGGKDTQYF. In DNA, the CDR3 is TGTGCCAGCAGTGAAGGACGGGAGGGCGGGAAAGATACGCAGTATTTT.